These T cell receptor beta chains were read from a single sample in a study of breast tumors, draining lymph nodes, adjacent tissues. TCRdb independently ran MiXCR on the multiplex PCR reads; one entry per CDR3 protein. The sample shows around 300,000 distinct CDR3 sequences, more than 30% of them seen only once. Sequencing was performed on axillary lymph node tissue. All receptors derive from a female donor with breast cancer. Some clones in this sample may be carry-over from other donors' samples. Each CDR3 is given with its conserved first and last residue. The D gene is left open where the match is weak. Size is omitted from some rows. Given values are once, few, many or a class for expanded clones.

cdr3_nt | cdr3_aa | d_call | j_call | v_call | clone_size
TGCAGCGTTAAAGAAGGCACAGATACGCAGTATTTT | CSVKEGTDTQYF | - | TRBJ2-3 | TRBV29-1 | -
TGCAGCGTTGTAGAGGGGGCGGATAACTATAGCTACACCTTC | CSVVEGADNYSYTF | TRBD1 | TRBJ1-2 | TRBV29-1 | -
TGTGCCTGGAGTCTAAGTAAGGGGCGGGAGCAGTTCTTC | CAWSLSKGREQFF | - | TRBJ2-1 | TRBV30 | many
TGTGCCAGCAGCTACGGACCTGTCTACGAGCAGTACTTC | CASSYGPVYEQYF | - | TRBJ2-7 | TRBV14 | many
TGTGCCAGCAGTCACTTTGGGACAGGGGGCCGCGAGCAGTACTTC | CASSHFGTGGREQYF | TRBD1 | TRBJ2-7 | TRBV6-5 | -
TGTGCCAGCGGCACCAACCCGGGGGGTCACCAAGAGACCCAGTACTTC | CASGTNPGGHQETQYF | TRBD2 | TRBJ2-5 | TRBV25-1 | many
TGTGCCAGCACGCCTGCGACAGGGGGGTATCAGCCCCCGCATTTT | CASTPATGGYQPPHF | TRBD1 | TRBJ1-5 | TRBV9 | -
TGCAGTGCTAGAGTATTGGGACAGGGATACGAGCAGTACTTC | CSARVLGQGYEQYF | TRBD1 | TRBJ2-7 | TRBV20-1 | many
TGTGCCAGCCGGCGGCTAGCCAGCACAGATACGCAGTATTTT | CASRRLASTDTQYF | - | TRBJ2-3 | TRBV6-2/TRBV6-3 | few
TGTGCCAGCAGCCTGGACGCCTTGGGGGAGCTGTTTTTT | CASSLDALGELFF | - | TRBJ2-2 | TRBV6-4 | many
TGCGCCAGCAGCCCCGGGGGCGGGACTGAAGCTTTCTTT | CASSPGGGTEAFF | - | TRBJ1-1 | TRBV5-1 | few
TGTGCCGGCAGCGGACGGGGACAGGGGAATCAGCCCCAGCATTTT | CAGSGRGQGNQPQHF | TRBD1 | TRBJ1-5 | TRBV7-2 | -
TGTGCCAGCAGCTTAGGGCGTGTGGGGGAGCTGTTTTTT | CASSLGRVGELFF | - | TRBJ2-2 | TRBV11-3 | -
TGTGCCAGCAGCCCTACCTGGAACTCAGATACGCAGTATTTT | CASSPTWNSDTQYF | - | TRBJ2-3 | TRBV7-2 | many
TGTGCCAGCAGCGTAGACGGGAACACTGAAGCTTTCTTT | CASSVDGNTEAFF | - | TRBJ1-1 | TRBV9 | few
TGTGCCACCTCGCGGGCGGGCCTCTCCTACGAGCAGTACTTC | CATSRAGLSYEQYF | - | TRBJ2-7 | TRBV27 | few
TGTGCCAGCAGTTTAGTTCAGGGAATAGGCAATCAGCCCCAGCATTTT | CASSLVQGIGNQPQHF | - | TRBJ1-5 | TRBV27 | -
TGTGCCACCAGTGAAACGGGACTAGCGGGCCTCTACAATGAGCAGTTCTTC | CATSETGLAGLYNEQFF | TRBD2 | TRBJ2-1 | TRBV24-1 | many
TGTGCCTGGAGTGTTGTGGCAGGCTATGGCTACACCTTC | CAWSVVAGYGYTF | - | TRBJ1-2 | TRBV30 | many
TGCGCCAGCAGCCAAGCTTCGACTAGCGGGCCACAAGAGACCCAGTACTTC | CASSQASTSGPQETQYF | TRBD2 | TRBJ2-5 | TRBV4-1 | many
TGTGCCAGCAGCCGTAACGGGAGGGCCGACACCGGGGAGCTGTTTTTT | CASSRNGRADTGELFF | - | TRBJ2-2 | TRBV3-2 | few
TGTGCCAGCAGCTTAGCGACATCCCAGGAACAGTACTTC | CASSLATSQEQYF | - | TRBJ2-7 | TRBV7-9 | -
TGCGCCAGCAGTGGGGGGACTAGCGGGAGCGGCACAGATACGCAGTATTTT | CASSGGTSGSGTDTQYF | TRBD2 | TRBJ2-3 | TRBV10-1 | many
TGTGCCAGCAGCGTAGGAAAAGATTTGGCAGCCTCTACCCATGGCTACACCTTC | CASSVGKDLAASTHGYTF | - | TRBJ1-2 | TRBV9 | -
TGCAGCTTAGCGGGTGGTACGTCCTACGAGCAGTACTTC | CSLAGGTSYEQYF | TRBD2 | TRBJ2-7 | TRBV29-1 | -
TGCGCCAGCAACGCGATCTTTCCCCCACAAGAGACCCAGTACTTC | CASNAIFPPQETQYF | - | TRBJ2-5 | TRBV4-1 | many
TGTGCCAACAGTGCCTCGGGGAACACTGAAGCTTTCTTT | CANSASGNTEAFF | - | TRBJ1-1 | TRBV2 | -
TGTGCCAGCAGCTCCTCGGGACTATATGTCTATGGCTACACCTTC | CASSSSGLYVYGYTF | - | TRBJ1-2 | TRBV5-6 | many
TGTGCCAGCAGCCAAGGACTAGTAGGGCAAGAGACCCAGTACTTC | CASSQGLVGQETQYF | - | TRBJ2-5 | TRBV4-2 | many
TGCAGTGCCCGTCTAATAAGCACAGATACGCAGTATTTT | CSARLISTDTQYF | - | TRBJ2-3 | TRBV20-1 | many
TGTGCCAGCAGTCCCCCCGCCGCTTCGGGGGCCCTACTAACTGAAGCTTTCTTT | CASSPPAASGALLTEAFF | - | TRBJ1-1 | TRBV25-1 | -
TGCAGTGCAAAACTAGCGGGAGGAAACACCATATATTTT | CSAKLAGGNTIYF | - | TRBJ1-3 | TRBV20-1 | -
TGTGCCAGCAGTTGCCGGGAGCGCGCAGATACGCAGTATTTT | CASSCRERADTQYF | - | TRBJ2-3 | TRBV12-3/TRBV12-4 | once
TGTGCCAGCAGCGCCGGGGACAGGGTGAATGAAAAACTGTTTTTT | CASSAGDRVNEKLFF | TRBD1 | TRBJ1-4 | TRBV7-3 | -
TGTGCCAGCAGTTTAGTTGGCGGGAGAAATGAGCAGTTCTTC | CASSLVGGRNEQFF | TRBD2 | TRBJ2-1 | TRBV6-6 | few
TGTGCCAGCAGTTTCACGGACCTCATAAGGCCCTACAATGAGCAGTTCTTC | CASSFTDLIRPYNEQFF | - | TRBJ2-1 | TRBV6-6 | -
TGTGCCAGCAGTCATGAGCGAACCTACAATGAGCAGTTCTTC | CASSHERTYNEQFF | - | TRBJ2-1 | TRBV7-9 | -
TGTGCCAGCAGCTTAGGTGGTGGGTTGGGGCTTGAAGCTTTCTTT | CASSLGGGLGLEAFF | - | TRBJ1-1 | TRBV11-2 | once
TGTGCCAGTTCAGTCCCGGGAGTCATTGGGACCGGGGAGCTGTTTTTT | CASSVPGVIGTGELFF | - | TRBJ2-2 | TRBV19 | many
TGTGCCAGCAGGTCGACAGGGAGGCATGGCTACACCTTC | CASRSTGRHGYTF | TRBD1 | TRBJ1-2 | TRBV6-5 | many
TGTGCCAGCAGTGTAGCGGGAGTCTCCTACGAGCAGTACTTC | CASSVAGVSYEQYF | TRBD2 | TRBJ2-7 | TRBV6-1 | many
TGTGCCAGCAGCCAAGCGGGGGGGGGGACCGGGGAGCTGTTTTTT | CASSQAGGGTGELFF | TRBD2 | TRBJ2-2 | TRBV7-3 | many
TGTGCCAGCAGCCAAGGAGTTTACAACGAGCGGTTCTTC | CASSQGVYNERFF | - | TRBJ2-1 | TRBV14 | -
TGTGCCAGCAGTCAGCGGACCTCTGGAAACAATGAGCAGTTCTTC | CASSQRTSGNNEQFF | - | TRBJ2-1 | TRBV6-5 | -
TGTGCCAGCAGCCCCGGGACCAAAGGCAAGGCCCAGCATTTT | CASSPGTKGKAQHF | - | TRBJ1-5 | TRBV3-1 | many
TGTGCCAGCAGCCTAAACCCGGGACCGGTCTCCTACGAGCAGTACTTC | CASSLNPGPVSYEQYF | - | TRBJ2-7 | TRBV7-6 | many
TGTGCCAGCAGTGGTCCGGGAGGGACGGCAGATACGCAGTATTTT | CASSGPGGTADTQYF | TRBD2 | TRBJ2-3 | TRBV6-1 | many
TGTGCCAGCAGCTTAGAAAGGAGAGATACGCAGTATTTT | CASSLERRDTQYF | - | TRBJ2-3 | TRBV7-9 | many
TGCGCCAGCAGCCAGCTCCCCCCGGGACAGGGAGGTAATGAGCAGTTCTTC | CASSQLPPGQGGNEQFF | TRBD1 | TRBJ2-1 | TRBV4-3 | many
TGTGCCAGTAGTACGGCCGGGACTAGACTGCACAATGAGCAGTTCTTC | CASSTAGTRLHNEQFF | TRBD2 | TRBJ2-1 | TRBV19 | many